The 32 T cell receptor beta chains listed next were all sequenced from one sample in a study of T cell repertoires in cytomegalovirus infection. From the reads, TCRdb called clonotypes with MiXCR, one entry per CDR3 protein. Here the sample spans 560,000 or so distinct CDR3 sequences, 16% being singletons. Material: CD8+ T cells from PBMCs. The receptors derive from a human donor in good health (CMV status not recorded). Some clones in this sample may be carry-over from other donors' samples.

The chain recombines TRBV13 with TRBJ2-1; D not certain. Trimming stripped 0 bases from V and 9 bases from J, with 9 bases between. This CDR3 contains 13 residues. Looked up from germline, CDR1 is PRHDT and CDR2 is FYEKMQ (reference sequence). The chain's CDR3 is CASSLGGRSEQFF. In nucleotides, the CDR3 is TGTGCCAGCAGCTTAGGAGGACGAAGTGAGCAGTTCTTC.

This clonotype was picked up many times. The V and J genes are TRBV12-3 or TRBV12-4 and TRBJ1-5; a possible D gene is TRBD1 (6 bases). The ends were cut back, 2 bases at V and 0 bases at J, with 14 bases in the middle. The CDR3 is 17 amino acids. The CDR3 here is CASSLSAGEDSNQPQHF. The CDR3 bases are TGTGCCAGCAGTTTATCGGCAGGGGAGGATAGCAATCAGCCCCAGCATTTT.

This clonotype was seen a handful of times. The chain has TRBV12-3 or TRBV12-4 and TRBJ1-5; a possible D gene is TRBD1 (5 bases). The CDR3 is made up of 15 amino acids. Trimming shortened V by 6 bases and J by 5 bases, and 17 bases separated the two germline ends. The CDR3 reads CASSPGTATHQPQHF. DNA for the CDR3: TGTGCCAGCAGCCCCGGGACGGCAACTCATCAGCCCCAGCATTTT.

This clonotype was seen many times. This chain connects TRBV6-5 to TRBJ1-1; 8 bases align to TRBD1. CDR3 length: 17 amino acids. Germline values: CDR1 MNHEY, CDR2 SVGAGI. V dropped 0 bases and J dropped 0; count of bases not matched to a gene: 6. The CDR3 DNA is TGTGCCAGCAGTTACTCTTCCGGGACAGGCTTGAACACTGAAGCTTTCTTT. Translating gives CASSYSSGTGLNTEAFF.

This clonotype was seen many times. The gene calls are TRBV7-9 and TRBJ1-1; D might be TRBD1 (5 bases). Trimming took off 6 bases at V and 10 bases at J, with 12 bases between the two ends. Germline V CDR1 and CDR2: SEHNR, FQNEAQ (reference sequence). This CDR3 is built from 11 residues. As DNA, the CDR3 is TGTGCCAGCAGATCCGGGACCTTAGCTTTCTTT. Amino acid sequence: CASRSGTLAFF.

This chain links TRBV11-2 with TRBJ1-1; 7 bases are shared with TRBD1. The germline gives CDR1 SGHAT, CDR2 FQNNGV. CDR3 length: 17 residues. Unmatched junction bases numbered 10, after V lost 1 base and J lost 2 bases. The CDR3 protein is CASSLVVRGGPNTEAFF. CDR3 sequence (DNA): TGTGCCAGCAGCTTAGTGGTCAGGGGGGGACCCAACACTGAAGCTTTCTTT.

CDR3 nucleotide sequence: TGTGCCAGCAGTTCCCCCCCCAGGCGAGACACTGAAGCTTTCTTT. It is translated as CASSSPPRRDTEAFF. The chain couples TRBV28 to TRBJ1-1; D gene ambiguous. V lost 4 bases and J lost 3, with 15 bases in between. The germline V gene encodes CDR1 MDHEN and CDR2 SYDVKM. There are 15 residues in the CDR3.

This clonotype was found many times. The CDR3: CASSLAGDGGSYNEQFF. The CDR3 DNA follows: TGTGCCAGCAGCTTAGCGGGGGACGGGGGCTCCTACAATGAGCAGTTCTTC. The chain carries TRBV7-6 and TRBJ2-1; a possible D gene is TRBD2 (6 bases). Trimming pared 0 bases from V and 0 bases from J, leaving 12 bases between. CDR1 SGHVS and CDR2 FNYEAQ come from the germline V gene. This CDR3 has 17 residues.

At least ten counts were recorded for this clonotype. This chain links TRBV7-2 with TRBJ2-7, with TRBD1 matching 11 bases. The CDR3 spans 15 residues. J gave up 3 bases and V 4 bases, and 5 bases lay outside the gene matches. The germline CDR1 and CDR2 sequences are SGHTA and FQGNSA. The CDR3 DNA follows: TGTGCCAGCAGCTGGGACAGGGGGATCTTCTACGAGCAGTACTTC. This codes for CASSWDRGIFYEQYF.

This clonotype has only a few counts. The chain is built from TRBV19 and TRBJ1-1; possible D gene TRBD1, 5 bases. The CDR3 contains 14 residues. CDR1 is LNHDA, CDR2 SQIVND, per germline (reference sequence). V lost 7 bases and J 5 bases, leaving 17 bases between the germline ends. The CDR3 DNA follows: TGTGCCAGTATTACTAGGGAGGGGAGGACTGAAGCTTTCTTT. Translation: CASITREGRTEAFF.

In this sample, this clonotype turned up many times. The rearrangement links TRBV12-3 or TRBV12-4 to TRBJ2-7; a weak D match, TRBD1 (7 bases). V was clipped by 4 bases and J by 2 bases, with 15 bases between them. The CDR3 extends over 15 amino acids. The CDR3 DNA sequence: TGTGCCAGCAGTTCATCCCGCAGGGGGGCCTACGAGCAGTACTTC. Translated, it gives CASSSSRRGAYEQYF.

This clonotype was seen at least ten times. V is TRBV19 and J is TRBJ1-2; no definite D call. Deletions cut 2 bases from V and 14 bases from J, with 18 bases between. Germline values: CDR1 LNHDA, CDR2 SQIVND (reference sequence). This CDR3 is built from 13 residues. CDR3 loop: CASSISGSLFWTF. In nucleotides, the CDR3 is TGTGCCAGTAGTATAAGTGGATCGCTCTTTTGGACCTTC.

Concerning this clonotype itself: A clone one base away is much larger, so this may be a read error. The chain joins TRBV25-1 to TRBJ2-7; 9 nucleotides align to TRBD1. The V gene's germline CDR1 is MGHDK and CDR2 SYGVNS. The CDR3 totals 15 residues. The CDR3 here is CTSRAPGQGWDEQYF. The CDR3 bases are TGTACCAGCAGGGCCCCGGGACAGGGCTGGGACGAGCAGTACTTC.

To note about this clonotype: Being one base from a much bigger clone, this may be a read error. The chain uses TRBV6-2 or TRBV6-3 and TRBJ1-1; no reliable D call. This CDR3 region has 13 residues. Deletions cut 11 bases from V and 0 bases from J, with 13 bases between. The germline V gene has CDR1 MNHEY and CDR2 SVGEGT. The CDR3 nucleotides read TGTGCCGCTTCGCCAAGCATGAACACTGAAGCTTTCTTT. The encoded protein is CAASPSMNTEAFF.

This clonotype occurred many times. The CDR3 here is CASTKYLFPYNEQFF. CDR3 sequence (DNA): TGTGCCAGCACCAAATACCTTTTCCCTTACAATGAGCAGTTCTTC. This sequence joins TRBV12-3 or TRBV12-4 and TRBJ2-1; D is uncertain. Trimming took 7 bases from V and 4 from J, leaving 17 bases between them. CDR3 length equals 15 residues.

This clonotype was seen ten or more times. CDR3 coding DNA: TGTGCCAGCAGGCCCCCACTCACGGGACCTAGCACAGATACGCAGTATTTT. Its translation is CASRPPLTGPSTDTQYF. The chain is built from TRBV7-9 and TRBJ2-3, with D perhaps being TRBD1 or TRBD2 (5 bases each). V was cut by 6 bases and J by 0 bases, with 19 bases left in between. CDR1 is SEHNR, CDR2 FQNEAQ, per germline (reference sequence). The CDR3 consists of 17 residues.

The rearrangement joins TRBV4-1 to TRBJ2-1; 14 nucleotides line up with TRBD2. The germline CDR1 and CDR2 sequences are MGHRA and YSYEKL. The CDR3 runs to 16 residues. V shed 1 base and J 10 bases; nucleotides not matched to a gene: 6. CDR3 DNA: TGCGCCAGCAGCCAAGGAGGGACTAGCGGGGGCAGGGAGCAGTTCTTC. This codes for CASSQGGTSGGREQFF.

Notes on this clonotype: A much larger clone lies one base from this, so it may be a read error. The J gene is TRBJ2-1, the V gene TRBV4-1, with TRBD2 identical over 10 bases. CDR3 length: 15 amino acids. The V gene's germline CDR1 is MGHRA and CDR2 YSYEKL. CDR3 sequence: CASRQVAGGFDEQFF. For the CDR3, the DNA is TGTGCCAGCCGCCAAGTAGCGGGAGGATTCGATGAGCAGTTCTTC.

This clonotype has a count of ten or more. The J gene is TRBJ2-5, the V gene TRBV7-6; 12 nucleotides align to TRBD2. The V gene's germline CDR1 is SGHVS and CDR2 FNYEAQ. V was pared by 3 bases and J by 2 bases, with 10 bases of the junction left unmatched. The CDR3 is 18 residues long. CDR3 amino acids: CASSLTTSGGYVQETQYF. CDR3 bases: TGTGCCAGCAGCTTGACGACTAGCGGGGGTTACGTACAAGAGACCCAGTACTTC.

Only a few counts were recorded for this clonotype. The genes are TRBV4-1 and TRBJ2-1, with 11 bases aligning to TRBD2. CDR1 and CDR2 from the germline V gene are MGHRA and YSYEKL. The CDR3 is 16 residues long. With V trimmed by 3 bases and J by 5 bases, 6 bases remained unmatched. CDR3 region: CASSHRLAGQHNEQFF. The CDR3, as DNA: TGCGCCAGCAGCCACAGACTAGCGGGGCAACACAATGAGCAGTTCTTC.

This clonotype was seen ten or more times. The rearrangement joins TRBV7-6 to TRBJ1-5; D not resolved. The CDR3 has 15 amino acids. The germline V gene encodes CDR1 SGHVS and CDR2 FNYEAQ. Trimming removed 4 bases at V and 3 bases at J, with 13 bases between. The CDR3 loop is CASSSRPTINQPQHF. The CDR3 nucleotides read TGTGCCAGCAGCTCTAGGCCCACTATCAATCAGCCCCAGCATTTT.

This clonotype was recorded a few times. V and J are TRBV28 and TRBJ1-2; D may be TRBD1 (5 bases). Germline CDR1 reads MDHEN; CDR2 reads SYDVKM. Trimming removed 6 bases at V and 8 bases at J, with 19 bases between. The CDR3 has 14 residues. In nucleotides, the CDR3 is TGTGCCAGCAGCTCGGGACGGGCATGGGAAGGCTACACCTTC. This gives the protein CASSSGRAWEGYTF.

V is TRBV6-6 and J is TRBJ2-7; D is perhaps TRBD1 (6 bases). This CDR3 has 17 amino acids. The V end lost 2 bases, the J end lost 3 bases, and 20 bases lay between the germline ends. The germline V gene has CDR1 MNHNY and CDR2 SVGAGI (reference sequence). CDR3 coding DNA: TGTGCCAGCAGTTACGTCTCAGGGGACGGATTGTACTACGAGCAGTACTTC. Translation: CASSYVSGDGLYYEQYF.

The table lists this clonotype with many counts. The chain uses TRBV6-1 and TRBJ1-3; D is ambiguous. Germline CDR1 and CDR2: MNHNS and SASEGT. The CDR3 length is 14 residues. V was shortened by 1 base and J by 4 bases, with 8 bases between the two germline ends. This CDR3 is CASSEDLSGNTIYF. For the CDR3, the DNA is TGTGCCAGCAGTGAAGATCTCAGCGGAAACACCATATATTTT.

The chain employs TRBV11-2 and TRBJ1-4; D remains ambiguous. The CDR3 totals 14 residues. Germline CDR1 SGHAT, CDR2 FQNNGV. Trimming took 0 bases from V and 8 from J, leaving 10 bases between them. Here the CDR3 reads CASSLEGSWEKLFF. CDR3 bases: TGTGCCAGCAGCTTAGAAGGATCTTGGGAAAAACTGTTTTTT. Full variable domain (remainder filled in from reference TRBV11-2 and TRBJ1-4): EAGVAQSPRYKIIEKRQSVAFWCNPISGHATLYWYQQILGQGPKLLIQFQNNGVVDDSQLPKDRFSAERLKGVDSTLKIQPAKLEDSAVYLCASSLEGSWEKLFFGSGTQLSVL.

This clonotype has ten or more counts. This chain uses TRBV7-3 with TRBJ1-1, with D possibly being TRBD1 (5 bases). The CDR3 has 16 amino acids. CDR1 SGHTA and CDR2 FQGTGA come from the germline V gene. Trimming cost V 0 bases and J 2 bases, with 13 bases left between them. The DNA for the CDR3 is TGTGCCAGCAGCTTAACCCGGGCCAGGGCCAACACTGAAGCTTTCTTT. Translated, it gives CASSLTRARANTEAFF.

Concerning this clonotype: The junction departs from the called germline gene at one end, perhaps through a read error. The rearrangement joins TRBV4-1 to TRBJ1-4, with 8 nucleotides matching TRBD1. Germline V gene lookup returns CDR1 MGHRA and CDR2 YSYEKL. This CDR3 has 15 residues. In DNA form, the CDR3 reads TGCGCCAGCAGCCAATCTCCCACAGGGGGTGAAAACCTGTTTTTT. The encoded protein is CASSQSPTGGENLFF.

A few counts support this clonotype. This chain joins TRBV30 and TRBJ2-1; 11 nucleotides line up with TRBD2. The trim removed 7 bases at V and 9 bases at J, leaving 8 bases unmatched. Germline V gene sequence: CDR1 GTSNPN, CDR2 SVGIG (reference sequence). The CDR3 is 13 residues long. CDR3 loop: CAFVSGRASEQFF. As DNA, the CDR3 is TGTGCCTTCGTTAGCGGGAGGGCAAGTGAGCAGTTCTTC.

The CDR3 loop reads CASSLLVSLSAGELFF. The CDR3 DNA reads as TGTGCCAGCAGTTTACTGGTCTCCCTGAGCGCCGGGGAGCTGTTTTTT. V usage is TRBV28 and J usage is TRBJ2-2, with unresolved D. The ends were cut back, 2 bases at V and 6 bases at J, with 16 bases in the middle. Germline lookup yields CDR1 MDHEN and CDR2 SYDVKM. This CDR3 spans 16 amino acids.

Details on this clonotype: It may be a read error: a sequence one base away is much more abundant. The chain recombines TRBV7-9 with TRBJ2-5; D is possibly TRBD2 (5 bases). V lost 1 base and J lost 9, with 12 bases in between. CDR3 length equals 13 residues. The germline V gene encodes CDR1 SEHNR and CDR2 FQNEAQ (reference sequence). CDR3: CASSLDLEEPQYF. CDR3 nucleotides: TGTGCCAGCAGCTTAGATTTGGAGGAGCCCCAGTACTTC.

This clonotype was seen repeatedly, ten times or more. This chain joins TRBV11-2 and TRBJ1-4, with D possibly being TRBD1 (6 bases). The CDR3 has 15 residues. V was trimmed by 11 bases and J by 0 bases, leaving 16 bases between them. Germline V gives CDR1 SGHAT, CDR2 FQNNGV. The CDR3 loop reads CAVDKGGATNEKLFF. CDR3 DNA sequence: TGTGCCGTAGATAAAGGGGGTGCAACTAATGAAAAACTGTTTTTT.

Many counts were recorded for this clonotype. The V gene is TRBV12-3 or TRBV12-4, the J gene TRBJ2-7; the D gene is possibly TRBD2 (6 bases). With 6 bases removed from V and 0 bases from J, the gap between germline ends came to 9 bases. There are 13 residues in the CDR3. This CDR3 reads CASRLALSYEQYF. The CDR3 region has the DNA TGTGCCAGCAGGCTAGCGCTCTCCTACGAGCAGTACTTC.